The T cell receptor (beta chain) described here comes from a study of blood T cell repertoires in COVID-19. In the study overall: The United States, Italy and Spain were the sources of the acute and convalescent COVID-19 samples. PBMCs, B-cell-depleted T cells, or T cells provided the cDNA or gDNA that made up the material.

As originally analysed: It was from reference gene primer amplification that nucleated cell counts were estimated. Data came from immunoSEQ multiplex PCR; TCRdb stores just in-frame clones and leaves some out. V and J calls and clone size are given by that table; D and trimming were obtained from the DNA. The profile shows 150,000 to 200,000 clones, roughly 91% of them singletons. This CDR3 is 15 amino acids long. Germline loops: CDR1 MNHNY, CDR2 SVGAGI (reference sequence). Between the trimmed V and J ends, which lost 5 bases and 2 bases, there was a span of 13 bases. The V and J genes are TRBV6-6 and TRBJ1-3, with D possibly being TRBD1 (6 bases). Sequencing used peripheral blood. This receptor was identified in a human donor in a cohort sampled during active COVID-19. This CDR3 reads CASSTPTGTGNTIYF. CDR3 coding DNA: TGTGCCAGCAGTACTCCGACAGGAACTGGAAACACCATATATTTT.